This TCR beta chain was captured in a study of blood T cell repertoires in COVID-19. About the research overall: T cells, B-cell-depleted T cells, or PBMCs supplied cDNA or gDNA.

Repertoires were generated with immunoSEQ multiplex PCR, while TCRdb's copy carries only in-frame clones and drops some. The data contain 130,000 to 150,000 clones, just under 85% of them singletons. The CDR3 extends over 15 amino acids. Trimming removed 4 bases from V and 7 bases from J; junction bases left unmatched: 5. The germline V gene has CDR1 LGHDT and CDR2 YNNKEL (reference sequence). This clone was counted a single time. The sample taken for sequencing was peripheral blood. The clonotype comes from a woman of 80 years or more with acute or convalescent COVID-19. This sequence joins TRBV3-1 (or the pseudogene TRBV3-2) and TRBJ1-5; 12 bases fit TRBD1. This chain's CDR3 is CASSPGQGAWQPQHF. CDR3 bases: TGTGCCAGCAGCCCGGGACAGGGGGCTTGGCAGCCCCAGCATTTT.